This T cell receptor beta chain was documented in a study of graft-versus-host responses after intestinal transplantation. Overall study: All recipients were transplanted with multivisceral, liver-intestinal, or isolated intestinal grafts. Each recipient received anti-thymocyte globulin induction, then tacrolimus and steroids for about 3 years.

Notes on the study in general: Ileal or blood samples showed some GvH clones first, and such clones were also found in recipient marrow. Those patients showing graft-donor T cell macrochimerism displayed high graft-versus-host to host-versus-graft clonal ratios in allografts.

Generated by immunoSEQ multiplex PCR, the TCRdb table keeps only in-frame clones and is missing some. Seen here are roughly 11,000 clones, about three quarters observed once, and the top ten hold about 30%. In the case of this clone: What it binds is not known.

The receptor comes from a human patient who received an intestinal transplant, so some T cells may come from the graft donor. The sequencing used PBMCs, collected about 67 weeks after intestinal transplant.

The DNA of the CDR3 is TGTGCCAGCAGTGAGCGGGAGTCCAATGAGCAGTTCTTC. This translates into CASSERESNEQFF. V usage is TRBV6-4 and J usage is TRBJ2-1, with TRBD2 matching over 7 bases. CDR3 length: 13 residues. J lost 6 bases, V lost 3 bases, and 2 bases had no gene match. CDR1 and CDR2 from the germline V gene are MRHNA and SNTAGT.